The 2 T cell receptor beta chains in this list originate from one sample, sequenced in a study of shared clonotypes between healthy human individuals. The repertoire was sequenced with immunoSEQ multiplex PCR; TCRdb's copy has only in-frame clones and lacks some. The sample yields about 2,100,000 clones, roughly 91% seen once. It was CD45RO-negative cells, positively selected for CCR7, that made up naive CD8 cells, with terminally differentiated effector memory CD45RA+ cells excluded. Source material: naive CD8+ T cells from PBMCs. Receptors were obtained from a man aged 18 to 30 in good health. Some clones in this sample may be carry-over from other donors' samples.

This clone came up once. This chain joins TRBV29-1 and TRBJ2-7; 7 bases line up with TRBD1. The CDR3 has 16 residues. The J segment lost 8 bases and the V segment lost 0 bases, leaving 16 bases of the junction unmatched. Germline V gene data show CDR1 as SQVTM and CDR2 as ANQGSEA. CDR3 nucleotide sequence: TGCAGCGTTGAAGACCTCGGGGACAGTAATATAGGCAAGCAGTACTTC. It is translated as CSVEDLGDSNIGKQYF.

The chain has TRBV28 and TRBJ2-5, with 7 bases matching TRBD1. Looked up from germline, CDR1 is MDHEN and CDR2 is SYDVKM. The CDR3 is 15 amino acids. The V segment lost 6 bases and the J segment 7 bases; nucleotides outside the gene matches: 14. Here the CDR3 reads CASRPDYRGTGTQYF. CDR3 coding DNA: TGTGCCAGCAGACCCGACTACAGGGGAACGGGGACCCAGTACTTC.